This TCR beta chain came from a study of early T cells in non-severe SARS-CoV-2 infection. In the study overall: Sequencing targeted bulk RNA from unsorted whole blood, leaving chains unpaired.

Trimming left V 6 bases short and J 8 bases short, with 20 bases between. Germline loops: CDR1 SGHNT, CDR2 YENEEA. The CDR3 loop spans 15 amino acids. Points on this clonotype: Its target is unknown. With a much larger clone just one base away, this may be a read error.

Study-level findings and limits: Sequences matched to VDJdb favored anti-spike CD8 responses, while private and CD4 specificities were missed.

Attachment of unique molecular identifiers to individual cDNA molecules was performed. MiXCR was run by TCRdb on the 5' RACE reads, yielding one entry per CDR3 protein. The repertoire holds roughly 35,000 distinct CDR3 sequences, with 9% as singletons. The origin of this receptor is an adult who was a healthcare worker with PCR-confirmed SARS-CoV-2 infection or an uninfected control (not recorded which). The source material was whole blood. This chain uses TRBV11-3 with TRBJ2-1, with a possible D match to TRBD2 (5 bases). This chain's CDR3 is CASSPDRLSADEQFF. In nucleotides, the CDR3 is TGTGCCAGCAGTCCAGACCGACTATCTGCGGATGAGCAGTTCTTC.